These 32 T cell receptor beta chains were all obtained from the same sample, sequenced in a study of T-cell memory formation after mild COVID-19. MiXCR, applied by TCRdb to the 5' RACE reads, yields one record per CDR3 protein. Here the sample spans 350,000 to 550,000 distinct CDR3 sequences, about a sixth being singletons. The sequenced material came from PBMCs or a T cell subset sorted from them (not recorded which). These receptors came from a young man who had mild COVID-19 (a few samples of this study predate the infection). Cell type and time point are not known.

This chain uses TRBV18 with TRBJ2-7; D gene ambiguous. Germline V gene data show CDR1 as KGHSH and CDR2 as LQKENI. V was cut by 2 bases and J by 4 bases, with 3 bases left in between. The CDR3 length is 11 residues. For the CDR3, the DNA is TGTGCCAGCTCACCAGGGTACGAGCAGTACGTC. This encodes CASSPGYEQYV.

The chain links TRBV5-1 to TRBJ2-5, with TRBD2 matching over 15 bases. The V gene end was trimmed by 3 bases and the J gene end by 4 bases; junction bases not matched to a gene: 7. Germline V gene sequence: CDR1 SGHRS, CDR2 YFSETQ. This CDR3 has 17 amino acids. The CDR3 DNA reads as TGCGCCAGCAGCTCCGGACTAGCGGGGGGGCCCAGAGAGACCCAGTACTTC. Translating it yields CASSSGLAGGPRETQYF.

This clonotype was counted between two and nine times. The DNA of the CDR3 is TGCGCCAGCAGCCAAGGAAGGGCACAGGGGAGCTGGAAAAACATTCAGTACTTC. It codes for CASSQGRAQGSWKNIQYF. V gene TRBV4-1 combines with J gene TRBJ2-4, with TRBD1 matching 7 bases. Germline lookup yields CDR1 MGHRA and CDR2 YSYEKL. Germline trimming cut 1 base from V and 4 bases from J; bases unmatched to any gene: 13. The CDR3 loop spans 18 amino acids.

This clonotype was seen only a few times. The chain's CDR3 is CASSFGANVLTF. CDR3 DNA: TGTGCCAGCAGTTTCGGGGCCAACGTCCTGACTTTC. V gene TRBV12-3 or TRBV12-4 combines with J gene TRBJ2-6, with D hard to call. V was shortened by 3 bases and J by 4 bases, with 1 base between the two germline ends. This CDR3 spans 12 amino acids.

This chain links TRBV6-5 with TRBJ1-4, with D uncertain. Trimming removed 8 bases from V and 7 bases from J, with 8 bases in between. Germline lookup yields CDR1 MNHEY and CDR2 SVGAGI. The CDR3 sequence is 11 residues long. The CDR3 protein is CASGNSEKLFF. In nucleotides, the CDR3 is TGTGCCAGCGGGAATAGTGAAAAACTGTTTTTT.

In DNA, the CDR3 is TGTGCCAGCAGCCAAGCTAGCGGGGGGTACTACAATGAGCAGTTCTTC. Its protein is CASSQASGGYYNEQFF. The V call is TRBV3-1, the J call TRBJ2-1, with 11 nucleotides matching TRBD2. Looked up from germline, CDR1 is LGHDT and CDR2 is YNNKEL (reference sequence). Unmatched junction bases numbered 2, after V lost 1 base and J lost 3 bases. The CDR3 has 16 residues.

This clonotype appeared many times. This chain joins TRBV7-9 and TRBJ2-7; the D gene could be TRBD1 or TRBD2 (6 bases each). Between the trimmed V and J ends, which lost 1 base and 6 bases, there was a span of 13 bases. The CDR3 is 14 residues long. Germline V gene sequence: CDR1 SEHNR, CDR2 FQNEAQ (reference sequence). This CDR3 is CASSLGSGALEQYF. CDR3 bases: TGTGCCAGCAGCTTAGGATCGGGGGCGCTCGAGCAGTACTTC.

The chain uses TRBV27 and TRBJ2-7; 7 bases are shared with TRBD1. Germline-derived CDR1 and CDR2 are MNHEY and SMNVEV (reference sequence). J gave up 8 bases and V 5 bases, and 12 bases lay outside the gene matches. The length of the CDR3 is 14 residues. The CDR3 nucleotides are TGTGCCAGCAGTGACAGGGACGGCATTATCAAGCAGTACTTC. Protein sequence: CASSDRDGIIKQYF.

The chain couples TRBV5-4 to TRBJ2-6, with D unresolved. The CDR3 extends over 16 amino acids. The V end was cut by 5 bases, the J end by 0 bases, with 12 bases between. Per the germline V gene, CDR1 is SGHNT and CDR2 is YYREEE (reference sequence). The DNA for the CDR3 is TGTGCCAGCAGTCCCGGACCGAGCTCTGGGGCCAACGTCCTGACTTTC. Encoded protein: CASSPGPSSGANVLTF.

The table lists this clonotype with a few counts. This sequence joins TRBV7-9 and TRBJ1-6; D perhaps matches TRBD1 (5 bases). Germline V gives CDR1 SEHNR, CDR2 FQNEAQ (reference sequence). The CDR3 loop spans 14 amino acids. V lost 5 bases, J lost 14 bases, and 19 bases lay in between. The CDR3 DNA sequence: TGTGCCAGCAGCCCCGGGGCGTTCTTAGAGGCCCTCCACTTT. Translated: CASSPGAFLEALHF.

The chain has TRBV9 and TRBJ1-1, with 10 bases aligning to TRBD1. Losses at the gene ends were 1 base for V and 3 bases for J; bases not matched to a gene: 6. Germline lookup yields CDR1 SGDLS and CDR2 YYNGEE. The CDR3 extends over 16 amino acids. The CDR3 loop is CASSVNLDRGDTEAFF. CDR3 DNA: TGTGCCAGCAGCGTAAACCTGGACAGGGGGGACACTGAAGCTTTCTTT.

CDR3 nucleotide sequence: TGTGCCAGCAGTGAAGGGACTTCTAAATTCTACTTC. Translating gives CASSEGTSKFYF. The chain combines TRBV2 with TRBJ2-4, with a possible D match to TRBD2 (5 bases). The V end lost 1 base, the J end lost 16 bases, and 14 bases lay between the germline ends. Germline V gene sequence: CDR1 SNHLY, CDR2 FYNNEI. CDR3 length: 12 residues.

The CDR3 nucleotides are TGTGCCAGCAGCCCAGAAGGGGTCGGGAACACTGAAGCTTTCTTT. Protein sequence: CASSPEGVGNTEAFF. The rearrangement links TRBV14 to TRBJ1-1, with D perhaps TRBD1 (5 bases). The germline CDR1 and CDR2 sequences are SGHDN and FVKESK. The CDR3 is made up of 15 amino acids. With 4 bases removed from V and 1 base from J, the gap between germline ends came to 13 bases.

This clonotype was seen a handful of times. The gene calls are TRBV2 and TRBJ1-2; tentative D call: TRBD1 (5 bases). Trimming took off 8 bases at V and 2 bases at J, with 12 bases between the two ends. The CDR3 is made up of 13 amino acids. The V gene's germline CDR1 is SNHLY and CDR2 FYNNEI. CDR3 nucleotide sequence: TGTGCCAGCCGGGACCTCTTGAACTATGGCTACACCTTC. Residues: CASRDLLNYGYTF. Filled out from reference TRBV2 and TRBJ1-2, the complete variable domain reads EPEVTQTPSHQVTQMGQEVILRCVPISNHLYFYWYRQILGQKVEFLVSFYNNEISEKSEIFDDQFSVERPDGSNFTLKIRSTKLEDSAMYFCASRDLLNYGYTFGSGTRLTVV.

This clonotype was detected only a few times. The chain carries TRBV24-1 and TRBJ1-1; no firm D call. This CDR3 region has 10 residues. Germline CDR1 is KGHDR and CDR2 is SFDVKD. The ends were cut back, 5 bases at V and 12 bases at J, with 9 bases in the middle. In DNA form, the CDR3 reads TGTGCCACCAGTGTGGAACCTCCTTTCTTT. This sequence encodes CATSVEPPFF.

The chain employs TRBV12-3 or TRBV12-4 and TRBJ1-5, with D perhaps matching TRBD1 (5 bases). Trimming pared 2 bases from V and 2 bases from J, leaving 7 bases between. The CDR3 is made up of 14 amino acids. The CDR3 region has the DNA TGTGCCAGCAGTTTAAGACAGCGCAATCAGCCCCAGCATTTT. It is translated as CASSLRQRNQPQHF.

This clonotype has just a few counts. The V call is TRBV9, the J call TRBJ1-3; D is uncertain. This CDR3 has 14 amino acids. Germline CDR1 SGDLS, CDR2 YYNGEE. The ends were cut back, 0 bases at V and 0 bases at J, with 4 bases in the middle. The CDR3 reads CASSVDVSGNTIYF. For the CDR3, the DNA is TGTGCCAGCAGCGTAGATGTCTCTGGAAACACCATATATTTT.

This clonotype was counted a few times. For the CDR3, the DNA is TGTGCCAGCAGCTTCGGCAGGGCCACCGGGGAGCTGTTTTTT. It encodes CASSFGRATGELFF. The V and J genes are TRBV7-9 and TRBJ2-2, with a possible D match to TRBD1 (5 bases). CDR1 is SEHNR, CDR2 FQNEAQ, per germline (reference sequence). The CDR3 sequence is 14 residues long. V lost 3 bases, J lost 4 bases, and 9 bases lay in between.

This clonotype occurred a few times. This chain uses TRBV6-6 with TRBJ1-2, with D unresolved. This CDR3 has 14 residues. V lost 5 bases and J lost 8, with 18 bases in between. From germline, CDR1 is MNHNY and CDR2 SVGAGI (reference sequence). The CDR3 DNA sequence: TGTGCCAGCAGTGCCCAAGATGTAGTGGGGGGCTACACCTTC. As protein: CASSAQDVVGGYTF.

This clonotype appeared a few times. The chain uses TRBV9 and TRBJ1-6, with unresolved D. The CDR3 has 13 residues. V was shortened by 2 bases and J by 9 bases, with 9 bases between the two germline ends. Per germline, CDR1 SGDLS and CDR2 YYNGEE. The CDR3 sequence: CASSVNVASPLHF. DNA for the CDR3: TGTGCCAGCAGCGTCAACGTGGCTTCACCCCTCCACTTT. Drawing the rest from reference TRBV9 and TRBJ1-6, the complete variable domain is DSGVTQTPKHLITATGQRVTLRCSPRSGDLSVYWYQQSLDQGLQFLIQYYNGEERAKGNILERFSAQQFPDLHSELNLSSLELGDSALYFCASSVNVASPLHFGNGTRLTVT.

This clonotype was counted only a few times. The rearrangement uses TRBV2 and TRBJ1-4; D is ambiguous. The CDR3 covers 13 residues. CDR1 and CDR2 from the germline V gene are SNHLY and FYNNEI. V lost 2 bases, J lost 11 bases, and 12 bases lay in between. Here the CDR3 reads CASSELPQDKLFF. As DNA, the CDR3 is TGTGCCAGCAGTGAACTGCCGCAAGACAAACTGTTTTTT.

This clonotype occurred a few times. The chain joins TRBV29-1 to TRBJ1-1; TRBD1 might be the D (5 bases). V was shortened by 7 bases and J by 3 bases, with 12 bases between the two germline ends. This CDR3 comprises 12 residues. The V gene's germline CDR1 is SQVTM and CDR2 ANQGSEA. The CDR3 nucleotides read TGCAGCGCGGGACTAGGAGACACTGAAGCTTTCTTT. Residues: CSAGLGDTEAFF. Variable domain in full (rest from reference TRBV29-1 and TRBJ1-1): SAVISQKPSRDICQRGTSLTIQCQVDSQVTMMFWYRQQPGQSLTLIATANQGSEATYESGFVIDKFPISRPNLTFSTLTVSNMSPEDSSIYLCSAGLGDTEAFFGQGTRLTVV.

CDR3 sequence: CASRFHLLSGLSTDTQYF. The CDR3, as DNA: TGTGCCAGCAGGTTTCACCTGCTTTCGGGCCTTAGCACAGATACGCAGTATTTT. The chain carries TRBV6-2 or TRBV6-3 and TRBJ2-3; no definite D call. The CDR3 spans 18 residues. Germline CDR1 reads MNHEY; CDR2 reads SVGEGT. Trimming stripped 6 bases from V and 0 bases from J, with 22 bases between.

This clonotype was found many times. The CDR3 loop reads CASSSTTGRKSTEAFF. The CDR3 DNA reads as TGCGCCAGCAGCTCGACTACAGGGCGAAAATCTACTGAAGCTTTCTTT. The V and J genes are TRBV5-1 and TRBJ1-1, with D possibly matching TRBD1 (6 bases). This CDR3 has 16 residues. Per germline, CDR1 SGHRS and CDR2 YFSETQ. V lost 3 bases, J lost 5 bases, and 20 bases lay in between.

The gene calls are TRBV15 and TRBJ1-1, with D maybe TRBD1 (6 bases). Trimming stripped 5 bases from V and 1 base from J, with 17 bases between. CDR1 is LNHNV and CDR2 is YYDKDF in the germline V gene (reference sequence). The CDR3 runs to 16 residues. The CDR3 DNA sequence: TGTGCCACCAGCTCGCCGGGACAACAGACGAACACTGAAGCTTTCTTT. This gives the protein CATSSPGQQTNTEAFF. Full variable domain (rest looked up from reference TRBV15 and TRBJ1-1): DAMVIQNPRYQVTQFGKPVTLSCSQTLNHNVMYWYQQKSSQAPKLLFHYYDKDFNNEADTPDNFQSRRPNTSFCFLDIRSPGLGDTAMYLCATSSPGQQTNTEAFFGQGTRLTVV.

The J gene is TRBJ2-3, the V gene TRBV5-6; TRBD2 matches at 9 bases. Trimming at V came to 6 bases and at J to 4 bases, leaving 3 bases not matched to a gene. The CDR3 consists of 13 residues. CDR1 is SGHDT, CDR2 YYEEEE, per germline. The CDR3: CASMVAGADTQYF. The CDR3 bases are TGTGCCAGCATGGTAGCGGGGGCAGATACGCAGTATTTT.

The table lists this clonotype with a few counts. The chain has TRBV7-9 and TRBJ1-1; D is uncertain. The CDR3 is made up of 14 amino acids. Germline CDR1 SEHNR, CDR2 FQNEAQ (reference sequence). V was cut by 5 bases and J by 4 bases, with 14 bases left in between. The CDR3: CASSMGVPRTEAFF. As DNA, the CDR3 is TGTGCCAGCAGCATGGGAGTCCCCCGCACTGAAGCTTTCTTT.

This clonotype came up a few times. The rearrangement uses TRBV13 and TRBJ2-7; D is ambiguous. This CDR3 is built from 13 residues. Trimming took off 5 bases at V and 5 bases at J, with 13 bases between the two ends. Germline V gene data show CDR1 as PRHDT and CDR2 as FYEKMQ (reference sequence). CDR3 region: CASSRANTNEQYV. In DNA form, the CDR3 reads TGTGCCAGCAGCCGGGCCAACACGAACGAGCAGTACGTC.

This clonotype was picked up a small number of times. The chain carries TRBV4-3 and TRBJ1-1; the D is unclear. Trimming stripped 1 base from V and 3 bases from J, with 12 bases between. CDR3 length equals 15 residues. CDR1 is LGHNA and CDR2 is YSLEER in the germline V gene. The CDR3 is CASSQVPIGYTEAFF. The CDR3 bases are TGCGCCAGCAGCCAAGTCCCCATCGGATACACTGAAGCTTTCTTT.

The V call is TRBV11-2, the J call TRBJ2-1, with 7 bases fitting TRBD2. V shed 5 bases, J shed 3 bases, and the junction held 10 bases outside the gene matches. In germline, CDR1 is SGHAT, CDR2 FQNNGV. CDR3 length: 16 residues. The CDR3 is CASSTRLASSYNEQFF. CDR3 coding DNA: TGTGCCAGCAGCACAAGACTAGCTTCAAGCTACAATGAGCAGTTCTTC. The full variable domain, in which reference TRBV11-2 and TRBJ2-1 provide the parts outside the CDR3, is EAGVAQSPRYKIIEKRQSVAFWCNPISGHATLYWYQQILGQGPKLLIQFQNNGVVDDSQLPKDRFSAERLKGVDSTLKIQPAKLEDSAVYLCASSTRLASSYNEQFFGPGTRLTVL.

This clonotype was seen at least ten times. The chain is built from TRBV28 and TRBJ1-6; 9 nucleotides line up with TRBD1. This CDR3 region has 15 residues. Germline loops: CDR1 MDHEN, CDR2 SYDVKM. Trimming at V came to 6 bases and at J to 7 bases, leaving 7 bases not matched to a gene. CDR3 sequence (DNA): TGTGCCAGCAGCCGTTCCGGGACAGGGAATTCACCCCTCCACTTT. This codes for CASSRSGTGNSPLHF.

This clonotype was observed a single time. The V gene is TRBV27, the J gene TRBJ1-1; D is ambiguous. The CDR3 is 16 residues long. V gave up 2 bases and J gave up 0 bases, with 13 bases separating them. CDR1 and CDR2 from the germline V gene are MNHEY and SMNVEV (reference sequence). The CDR3 DNA reads TGTGCCAGCAGTTTAGGGCTTGCACCCGTGAACACTGAAGCTTTCTTT. Translating it yields CASSLGLAPVNTEAFF.